This T cell receptor (beta chain) came from a study of T cell repertoires in cytomegalovirus infection. Study-wide background: Shared public TCR beta signatures pointed to both CMV infection and a matching HLA type. Whole-study results and caveats: Frequencies of public TCR beta families were cumulated, and this identified carriers of CMV plus the relevant HLA.

The table lists this clonotype with a few counts. Its antigen is undetermined. In TCRdb, the reads were re-called with MiXCR into one record per CDR3 protein. The sample consists of approximately 250,000 distinct CDR3 sequences, less than 9.5% of them appearing once. This CDR3 comprises 17 residues. Germline V gene sequence: CDR1 SGHRS, CDR2 YFSETQ. The V and J ends lost 5 bases and 0 bases, in that order; junction bases with no gene match: 12. The TCR sequence derives from a human donor in good health (CMV status not recorded). Some clones in this sample may be carry-over from other donors' samples. The V call is TRBV5-1, the J call TRBJ2-3; 7 nucleotides agree with TRBD2. Source material: PBMCs. CDR3 bases: TGCGCCAGCAGGCGACTCCTAGCGGAGACTAGCACAGATACGCAGTATTTT. Translating gives CASRRLLAETSTDTQYF.